This TCR beta chain was recovered during a study of CD8 T cells in ankylosing spondylitis. Unmatched junction bases numbered 10, after V lost 6 bases and J lost 8 bases. Germline loops: CDR1 SGDLS, CDR2 YYNGEE. The CDR3 has 15 amino acids. General study points: Several highly homologous variants formed a TCR beta motif that appeared characteristic of ankylosing spondylitis blood. The disease-linked clones had a CD8+ phenotype and low blood frequencies.

This clonotype was seen repeatedly, ten times or more. The antigen remains unidentified. As the method for making TCR beta libraries, quantitative 5'-RACE with molecular barcodes was used. TCRdb ran MiXCR on the 5' RACE reads and lists one entry per CDR3 protein. The sample lists tens of thousands of distinct CDR3 sequences; over 2% were seen once. The chain joins TRBV9 to TRBJ1-6; 8 nucleotides align to TRBD1. This clonotype was sampled from a female donor with ankylosing spondylitis or in good health (not recorded which). The sample was blood, either unsorted or a sorted T cell fraction (not recorded which). CDR3 in DNA: TGTGCCAGCACCCGGACAGGGTTGTTTGATTCACCCCTCCACTTT. Amino acids: CASTRTGLFDSPLHF. Complete variable domain (other parts from reference TRBV9 and TRBJ1-6): DSGVTQTPKHLITATGQRVTLRCSPRSGDLSVYWYQQSLDQGLQFLIQYYNGEERAKGNILERFSAQQFPDLHSELNLSSLELGDSALYFCASTRTGLFDSPLHFGNGTRLTVT.